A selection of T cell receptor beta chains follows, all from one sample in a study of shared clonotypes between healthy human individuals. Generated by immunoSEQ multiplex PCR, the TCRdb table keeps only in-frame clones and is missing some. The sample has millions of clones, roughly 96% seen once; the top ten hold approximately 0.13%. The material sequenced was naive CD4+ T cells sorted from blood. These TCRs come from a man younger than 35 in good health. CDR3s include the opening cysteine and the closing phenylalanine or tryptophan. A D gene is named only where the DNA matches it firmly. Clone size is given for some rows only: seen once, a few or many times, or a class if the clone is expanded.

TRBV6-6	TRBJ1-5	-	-	CASRTTGQPQHF	TGTGCCAGCAGGACTACAGGACAGCCCCAGCATTTT
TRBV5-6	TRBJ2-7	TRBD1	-	CASSLILGTGVSQQYF	TGTGCCAGCAGCTTGATTCTCGGGACAGGGGTTTCTCAGCAGTACTTC
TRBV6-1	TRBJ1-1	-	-	CASSRDYMNTEAFF	TGTGCCAGCAGCCGGGATTATATGAACACTGAAGCTTTCTTT
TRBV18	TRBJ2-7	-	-	CASSPRLLSSSYEQYF	TGTGCCAGCTCACCGCGACTCTTGTCAAGCTCCTACGAGCAGTACTTC
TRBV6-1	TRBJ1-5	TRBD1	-	CASTLTGDSQPQHF	TGTGCCAGCACCTTGACAGGGGATAGTCAGCCCCAGCATTTT
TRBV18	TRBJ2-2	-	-	CASSPSYSNTGELFF	TGTGCCAGCTCACCCAGCTACTCGAACACCGGGGAGCTGTTTTTT
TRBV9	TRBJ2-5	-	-	CASSVDPAERETQYF	TGTGCCAGCAGCGTAGACCCGGCCGAGAGGGAGACCCAGTACTTC
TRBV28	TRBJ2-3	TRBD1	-	CASKSWDSRPGYTQYF	TGTGCCAGCAAAAGTTGGGACAGTAGGCCGGGATATACGCAGTATTTT
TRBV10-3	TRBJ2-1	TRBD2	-	CAISDGTSGSNEQFF	TGTGCCATCAGTGACGGTACTAGCGGGAGCAATGAGCAGTTCTTC
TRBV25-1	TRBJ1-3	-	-	CASSEYNGNTIYF	TGTGCCAGCAGTGAATATAACGGAAACACCATATATTTT
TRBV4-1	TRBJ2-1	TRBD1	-	CASSGQGWYNEQFF	TGCGCCAGCAGTGGACAGGGTTGGTACAATGAGCAGTTCTTC
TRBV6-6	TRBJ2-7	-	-	CASTLTREPGGYEQYF	TGTGCCAGCACCCTAACCCGGGAGCCCGGGGGCTACGAGCAGTACTTC
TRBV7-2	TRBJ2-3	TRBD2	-	CASSRLAGGWDTQYF	TGTGCCAGCAGCCGACTAGCGGGAGGGTGGGATACGCAGTATTTT
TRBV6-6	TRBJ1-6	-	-	CASGATEYNSPLHF	TGTGCCAGCGGTGCCACGGAGTATAATTCACCCCTCCACTTT
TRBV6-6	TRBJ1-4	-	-	CASRAPNEKLFF	TGTGCCAGCAGGGCACCCAATGAAAAACTGTTTTTT
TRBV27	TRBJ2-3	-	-	CASSPIRTKIITDTQYF	TGTGCCAGCAGTCCGATACGGACAAAAATTATCACAGATACGCAGTATTTT
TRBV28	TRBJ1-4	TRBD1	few	CASSFAGGNFGKLFF	TGTGCCAGCAGTTTTGCAGGGGGGAACTTTGGAAAACTGTTTTTT
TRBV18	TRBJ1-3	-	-	CASTIGNTIYF	TGTGCCAGCACCATTGGAAACACCATATATTTT
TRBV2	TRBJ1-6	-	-	CASSELDTIDSPLHF	TGTGCCAGCAGTGAATTGGACACCATAGATTCACCCCTCCACTTT
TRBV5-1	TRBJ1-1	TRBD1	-	CASSVRDRGTEAFF	TGCGCCAGCAGCGTCCGGGACAGGGGTACTGAAGCTTTCTTT